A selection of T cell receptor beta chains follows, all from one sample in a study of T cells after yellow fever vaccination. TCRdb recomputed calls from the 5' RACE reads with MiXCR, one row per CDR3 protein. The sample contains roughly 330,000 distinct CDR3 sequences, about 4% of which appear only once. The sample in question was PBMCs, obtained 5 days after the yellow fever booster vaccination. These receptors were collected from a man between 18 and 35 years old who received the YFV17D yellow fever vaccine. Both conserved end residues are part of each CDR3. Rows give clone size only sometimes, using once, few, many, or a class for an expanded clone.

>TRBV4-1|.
CASSHATGPGTDTQYF
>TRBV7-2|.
CASSLDATWYGYTF
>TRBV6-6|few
CASSWGAGTPDGYTF
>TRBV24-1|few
CATSEWQGAGYTF
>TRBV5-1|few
CASSSGTENTEAFF
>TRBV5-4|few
CASSLAKTLQETQYF
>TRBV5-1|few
CASSLSQGALRNTEAFF
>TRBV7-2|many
CASSTQTGTNYGYTF
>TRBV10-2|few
CASSGPDRGYTF
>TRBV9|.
CASSATGANQPQHF